This is a list of T cell receptor beta chains from one sample in a study of blood T cell repertoires in COVID-19. TCRdb's table, derived via immunoSEQ multiplex PCR, lists solely in-frame clones and lacks some. The data show about 440,000 clones, approximately 90% seen once. The source material was PBMCs or T cells enriched from blood (not recorded which). The receptors derive from a woman aged 18-30 years with acute COVID-19. Each CDR3 is given with its conserved first and last residue. D genes are given only for firm matches. Not every row has a clone size; where given, it reads once, few, many or a size class.

clone size,D gene,J gene,V gene,CDR3 protein,CDR3 DNA
-,-,TRBJ1-1,TRBV18,CASSREPRLGAFF,TGTGCCAGCTCACGAGAACCCAGGTTGGGAGCTTTCTTT
-,-,TRBJ2-3,TRBV5-1,CASSWGDGFTDTQYF,TGCGCCAGCAGCTGGGGGGACGGCTTCACAGATACGCAGTATTTT
-,TRBD1,TRBJ2-6,TRBV9,CASSGQGPGANVLTF,TGTGCCAGCAGCGGACAGGGCCCTGGGGCCAACGTCCTGACTTTC
-,-,TRBJ1-1,TRBV7-9,CASSFLGGGTEAFF,TGTGCCAGCAGCTTCCTAGGGGGGGGCACTGAAGCTTTCTTT
once,-,TRBJ1-5,TRBV5-6,CASRRSDGNQPQHF,TGTGCCAGCAGACGGAGTGACGGCAATCAGCCCCAGCATTTT
-,TRBD1,TRBJ1-6,TRBV24-1,CATSDDDRGNSPLHF,TGTGCCACCAGTGATGACGACAGGGGGAATTCACCCCTCCACTTT
-,-,TRBJ1-1,TRBV3-1/TRBV3-2,CASSQTGLFEYTEAFF,TGTGCCAGCAGCCAAACGGGGTTGTTTGAATACACTGAAGCTTTCTTT
-,-,TRBJ2-3,TRBV27,CASSFRPDRISTDTQYF,TGTGCCAGCAGTTTTCGCCCCGACAGGATAAGCACAGATACGCAGTATTTT
-,-,TRBJ1-1,TRBV11-2,CASSSRGGTGFGNTEAFF,TGTGCCAGCAGCTCACGGGGGGGCACAGGGTTCGGGAACACTGAAGCTTTCTTT
-,-,TRBJ2-1,TRBV4-1,CASSHNNPGYNEQFF,TGCGCCAGCAGCCATAACAACCCTGGCTACAATGAGCAGTTCTTC
-,TRBD2,TRBJ2-5,TRBV5-1,CASSSPTSVAETQYF,TGCGCCAGCAGCTCCCCTACTAGCGTTGCGGAGACCCAGTACTTC
-,-,TRBJ2-1,TRBV5-8,CASSPAVGGQNNEQFF,TGTGCCAGCAGCCCGGCGGTGGGGGGGCAGAACAATGAGCAGTTCTTC
-,TRBD1,TRBJ2-4,TRBV18,CASSPSTGLTLKNIQYF,TGTGCCAGCTCACCTTCGACAGGGCTTACCTTAAAAAACATTCAGTACTTC
-,-,TRBJ2-5,TRBV27,CASSSRTHRQETQYF,TGTGCCAGCAGTTCCCGGACACATCGACAAGAGACCCAGTACTTC
once,-,TRBJ1-1,TRBV4-3,CASSQDLGSGTEAFF,TGCGCCAGCAGCCAAGATCTAGGAAGTGGCACTGAAGCTTTCTTT
-,TRBD2,TRBJ2-3,TRBV28,CASSLGRGGTTDTQYF,TGTGCCAGCAGCTTGGGGCGCGGGGGGACCACAGATACGCAGTATTTT
-,-,TRBJ2-2,TRBV29-1,CSVERRSSGHTGELFF,TGCAGCGTTGAAAGGCGGTCCAGCGGCCACACCGGGGAGCTGTTTTTT
-,-,TRBJ2-1,TRBV10-3,CAISGGFYNEQFF,TGTGCCATCAGTGGCGGATTCTACAATGAGCAGTTCTTC
-,-,TRBJ1-3,TRBV5-1,CASSFGTSGNTIYF,TGCGCCAGCAGCTTCGGGACATCTGGAAACACCATATATTTT
-,TRBD1,TRBJ2-7,TRBV6-2/TRBV6-3,CASSWGTGREQYF,TGTGCCAGCAGTTGGGGGACAGGTCGCGAGCAGTACTTC
-,TRBD2,TRBJ2-1,TRBV19,CASSISGGPYNEQFF,TGTGCCAGTAGTATTAGCGGGGGCCCCTACAATGAGCAGTTCTTC
once,-,TRBJ2-2,TRBV5-4,CASSLLVTGELFF,TGTGCCAGCAGCCTCCTAGTCACCGGGGAGCTGTTTTTT
few,TRBD2,TRBJ2-3,TRBV7-9,CASSSYLAGISDTQYF,TGTGCCAGCAGCTCCTACCTAGCGGGGATTTCAGATACGCAGTATTTT
-,TRBD1,TRBJ1-2,TRBV29-1,CSVGRDPGQGISGYTF,TGCAGCGTTGGGCGGGATCCGGGACAGGGGATTTCTGGCTACACCTTC